This TCR beta chain came from a study of a mutant IDH1 vaccine in newly diagnosed glioma. At the level of the study: The earlier regimen, radiotherapy, temozolomide, or both, was most often both.

Study results and limitations: Altogether, roughly 93% of patients exhibited vaccine-induced immune responses. Any relationship between pseudoprogression and changes in top peripheral T cell clonotypes seemed absent.

This CDR3 has 17 amino acids. Germline CDR1 LNHDA, CDR2 SQIVND (reference sequence). The trim removed 5 bases at V and 3 bases at J, leaving 6 bases unmatched. With respect to this clone: Its matching antigen is unknown.

Time point: week 11, during vaccination. Vaccination comprised doses that each held 300 ug of mutant IDH1 20-mer peptide, plus topical imiquimod. Libraries were prepared by immunoSEQ multiplex PCR; TCRdb keeps only in-frame clonotypes and omits some of them. The table includes tens of thousands of clones, under 90% detected once. The specimen comprised PBMCs, sampled from a glioma patient whose treatment included an IDH1 peptide vaccine. The TCR comes from a man aged 50 to 60 with glioma. V gene TRBV19 combines with J gene TRBJ2-6, with TRBD1 matching 11 bases. In DNA form, the CDR3 reads TGTGCCAGTAGTTTACGGACAGGGGGCTTTGGGGCCAACGTCCTGACTTTC. This codes for CASSLRTGGFGANVLTF.